Listed below are T cell receptor beta chains from one sample, sequenced in a study of blood T cells in healthy people across ages. TCRdb fed the 5' RACE reads into MiXCR, producing one record per CDR3 protein. Counted here are about 1,000,000 distinct CDR3 sequences, over 35% occurring once; the ten biggest clones make up 18%. Sequencing was done on a sample of blood. The receptors originated from a woman in her sixties in good health. The CDR3 runs from the conserved cysteine through the conserved F or W. A D gene is named only where the DNA matches it firmly. Only part of the rows carry a size: once, few, many, or a class if the clone is expanded.

cdr3_aa: CASSLWDTEPTDTQYF; cdr3_nt: TGTGCCAGCAGCTTATGGGACACTGAACCCACAGATACGCAGTATTTT; j_call: TRBJ2-3; v_call: TRBV11-2; d_call: NA; clone_size: NA
cdr3_aa: CAWSIQETQYF; cdr3_nt: TGTGCCTGGAGTATTCAAGAGACCCAGTACTTC; j_call: TRBJ2-5; v_call: TRBV30; d_call: NA; clone_size: few
cdr3_aa: CASSPREGGYNEQYF; cdr3_nt: TGCGCCAGCAGCCCAAGAGAGGGTGGTTACAATGAGCAGTACTTC; j_call: TRBJ2-7; v_call: TRBV5-1; d_call: NA; clone_size: NA
cdr3_aa: CSASKGREVIEQYF; cdr3_nt: TGCAGTGCTAGTAAGGGCAGGGAGGTAATCGAGCAGTACTTC; j_call: TRBJ2-7; v_call: TRBV20-1; d_call: NA; clone_size: NA
cdr3_aa: CSARGGQGPQYF; cdr3_nt: TGCAGTGCTAGAGGGGGACAGGGCCCCCAGTACTTC; j_call: TRBJ2-4; v_call: TRBV20-1; d_call: TRBD1; clone_size: few
cdr3_aa: CASSLSRGYNSPLHF; cdr3_nt: TGTGCCAGCAGTTTATCGAGGGGATATAATTCACCCCTCCACTTT; j_call: TRBJ1-6; v_call: TRBV27; d_call: NA; clone_size: NA
cdr3_aa: CASSMIGNEQFF; cdr3_nt: TGTGCCAGCAGTATGATTGGGAATGAGCAGTTCTTC; j_call: TRBJ2-1; v_call: TRBV27; d_call: NA; clone_size: once
cdr3_aa: CASSPGTSGPPSYEQYF; cdr3_nt: TGCGCCAGCAGCCCCGGGACTAGCGGTCCCCCCTCCTACGAGCAGTACTTC; j_call: TRBJ2-7; v_call: TRBV5-1; d_call: TRBD2; clone_size: few
cdr3_aa: CASSQSLGIDTQYF; cdr3_nt: TGTGCCAGCAGCCAATCTCTAGGGATAGATACGCAGTATTTT; j_call: TRBJ2-3; v_call: TRBV6-2/TRBV6-3; d_call: NA; clone_size: NA
cdr3_aa: CASSPLPDSYNTGELFF; cdr3_nt: TGTGCCAGCAGCCCTCTGCCGGACAGCTATAACACCGGGGAGCTGTTTTTT; j_call: TRBJ2-2; v_call: TRBV5-5; d_call: NA; clone_size: few
cdr3_aa: CASSLLNSQETQYF; cdr3_nt: TGTGCCAGCAGTCTCCTCAATTCTCAAGAGACCCAGTACTTC; j_call: TRBJ2-5; v_call: TRBV7-9; d_call: NA; clone_size: few
cdr3_aa: CASSAGGVANYEQYF; cdr3_nt: TGTGCCAGCAGCGCCGGCGGGGTAGCAAACTACGAGCAGTACTTC; j_call: TRBJ2-7; v_call: TRBV9; d_call: NA; clone_size: NA
cdr3_aa: CASSAKDGGGSGANVLTF; cdr3_nt: TGTGCCAGCAGCGCAAAGGACGGGGGAGGATCTGGGGCCAACGTCCTGACTTTC; j_call: TRBJ2-6; v_call: TRBV7-2; d_call: NA; clone_size: NA
cdr3_aa: CASSWDRGQGHYEQYF; cdr3_nt: TGTGCCAGCAGTTGGGACCGGGGACAGGGGCACTACGAGCAGTACTTC; j_call: TRBJ2-7; v_call: TRBV27; d_call: TRBD1; clone_size: NA
cdr3_aa: CASSRLPGTSGSYNEQFF; cdr3_nt: TGTGCCAGCAGCCGACTGCCTGGGACTAGCGGGAGTTACAATGAGCAGTTCTTC; j_call: TRBJ2-1; v_call: TRBV25-1; d_call: TRBD2; clone_size: few
cdr3_aa: CSARGRVGEKLFF; cdr3_nt: TGCAGTGCTAGAGGCAGGGTCGGTGAAAAACTGTTTTTT; j_call: TRBJ1-4; v_call: TRBV20-1; d_call: NA; clone_size: few
cdr3_aa: CASINRGTSGYNEQFF; cdr3_nt: TGTGCCAGCATTAACAGGGGGACTAGCGGATACAATGAGCAGTTCTTC; j_call: TRBJ2-1; v_call: TRBV6-2/TRBV6-3; d_call: TRBD2; clone_size: NA
cdr3_aa: CASSQTEETQYF; cdr3_nt: TGTGCCAGCAGCCAGACCGAGGAGACCCAATACTTC; j_call: TRBJ2-4; v_call: TRBV5-5; d_call: NA; clone_size: NA
cdr3_aa: CSVEDPLTSGSYNEQFF; cdr3_nt: TGCAGCGTTGAAGATCCCTTGACTAGCGGGAGCTACAATGAGCAGTTCTTC; j_call: TRBJ2-1; v_call: TRBV29-1; d_call: TRBD2; clone_size: many
cdr3_aa: CASSQVGSGPYQETQYF; cdr3_nt: TGTGCCAGCAGCCAAGTTGGGAGCGGGCCGTACCAAGAGACCCAGTACTTC; j_call: TRBJ2-5; v_call: TRBV3-1; d_call: NA; clone_size: NA
cdr3_aa: CASSPLDRIREQYF; cdr3_nt: TGTGCCAGCAGCCCTCTCGACAGGATAAGGGAGCAGTACTTC; j_call: TRBJ2-5; v_call: TRBV21-1; d_call: NA; clone_size: few
cdr3_aa: CSARPSGTPNYGYTF; cdr3_nt: TGCAGTGCTAGACCCTCGGGGACTCCGAACTATGGCTACACCTTC; j_call: TRBJ1-2; v_call: TRBV20-1; d_call: NA; clone_size: once
cdr3_aa: CASSLRVTNYNEQFF; cdr3_nt: TGTGCCAGCAGCCTTAGGGTTACGAACTACAATGAGCAGTTCTTC; j_call: TRBJ2-1; v_call: TRBV5-6; d_call: NA; clone_size: NA
cdr3_aa: CSARDVRESYEQYF; cdr3_nt: TGCAGTGCTAGAGATGTGAGGGAGTCCTACGAGCAGTACTTC; j_call: TRBJ2-7; v_call: TRBV20-1; d_call: NA; clone_size: NA
cdr3_aa: CASSLSFAGSSQPQHF; cdr3_nt: TGTGCCAGCAGTTTGAGTTTTGCGGGCAGCAGCCAGCCCCAGCATTTT; j_call: TRBJ1-5; v_call: TRBV27; d_call: NA; clone_size: NA
cdr3_aa: CASSQVPIVSDTQYF; cdr3_nt: TGTGCCAGCAGCCAAGTCCCAATAGTATCAGATACGCAGTATTTT; j_call: TRBJ2-3; v_call: TRBV14; d_call: NA; clone_size: NA
cdr3_aa: CASSQGGTTQYF; cdr3_nt: TGTGCCAGCAGTCAGGGGGGGACGACCCAGTACTTC; j_call: TRBJ2-5; v_call: TRBV7-9; d_call: NA; clone_size: NA
cdr3_aa: CASSRDPGLAGGRLAKNIQYF; cdr3_nt: TGCGCCAGCAGCCGAGACCCGGGACTAGCGGGAGGAAGACTAGCCAAAAACATTCAGTACTTC; j_call: TRBJ2-4; v_call: TRBV4-1; d_call: TRBD2; clone_size: NA
cdr3_aa: CASSRAAIGYEQYF; cdr3_nt: TGTGCCAGCAGCCGGGCAGCCATTGGCTACGAGCAGTACTTC; j_call: TRBJ2-7; v_call: TRBV14; d_call: NA; clone_size: NA
cdr3_aa: CASSVQGARETQFF; cdr3_nt: TGTGCCAGCAGCGTACAGGGGGCGAGGGAGACCCAGTTCTTC; j_call: TRBJ2-1; v_call: TRBV7-7; d_call: TRBD1; clone_size: NA
cdr3_aa: CASSLSTGAFYEQYF; cdr3_nt: TGCGCCAGCAGCTTGTCGACAGGGGCTTTCTACGAGCAGTACTTC; j_call: TRBJ2-7; v_call: TRBV5-1; d_call: TRBD1; clone_size: NA
cdr3_aa: CASADRGPYEQYF; cdr3_nt: TGTGCCAGCGCAGACAGGGGACCCTACGAGCAGTACTTC; j_call: TRBJ2-7; v_call: TRBV27; d_call: TRBD1; clone_size: few
cdr3_aa: CATSDLGSPYYEQYF; cdr3_nt: TGTGCCACCAGTGACCTTGGATCCCCATACTACGAGCAGTACTTC; j_call: TRBJ2-7; v_call: TRBV24-1; d_call: NA; clone_size: NA
cdr3_aa: CASSYPGLASLYYEQYF; cdr3_nt: TGTGCCAGCAGTTACCCGGGACTAGCCTCCCTTTACTACGAGCAGTACTTC; j_call: TRBJ2-7; v_call: TRBV6-2/TRBV6-3; d_call: TRBD2; clone_size: NA
cdr3_aa: CASSQVQSLDTEAFF; cdr3_nt: TGTGCCAGCAGCCAAGTTCAATCTTTGGACACTGAAGCTTTCTTT; j_call: TRBJ1-1; v_call: TRBV3-1; d_call: NA; clone_size: NA
cdr3_aa: CAIREGTSYEQYF; cdr3_nt: TGTGCCATCAGAGAAGGGACTAGCTACGAGCAGTACTTC; j_call: TRBJ2-7; v_call: TRBV10-3; d_call: TRBD2; clone_size: NA
cdr3_aa: CASTPGAPAEAFF; cdr3_nt: TGTGCCAGCACCCCAGGGGCTCCCGCTGAAGCTTTCTTT; j_call: TRBJ1-1; v_call: TRBV12-3/TRBV12-4; d_call: NA; clone_size: few
cdr3_aa: CSARGTSLGETQYF; cdr3_nt: TGCAGTGCTAGGGGGACTAGTTTGGGGGAGACCCAGTACTTC; j_call: TRBJ2-5; v_call: TRBV20-1; d_call: TRBD2; clone_size: few
cdr3_aa: CASSLLRTGIYGANVLTF; cdr3_nt: TGTGCCAGCAGCTTACTGAGGACAGGCATCTATGGGGCCAACGTCCTGACTTTC; j_call: TRBJ2-6; v_call: TRBV7-9; d_call: TRBD1; clone_size: NA
cdr3_aa: CASSTGTSHYEQFF; cdr3_nt: TGCGCCAGCAGCACCGGGACTAGTCATTATGAGCAGTTCTTC; j_call: TRBJ2-1; v_call: TRBV5-1; d_call: TRBD2; clone_size: many
cdr3_aa: CASYTAYEQYF; cdr3_nt: TGTGCCAGCTATACGGCCTACGAGCAGTACTTC; j_call: TRBJ2-7; v_call: TRBV2; d_call: NA; clone_size: once
cdr3_aa: CSAQRLAGGGADTQYF; cdr3_nt: TGCAGCGCCCAGAGACTAGCGGGAGGTGGTGCAGATACGCAGTATTTT; j_call: TRBJ2-3; v_call: TRBV29-1; d_call: TRBD2; clone_size: few
cdr3_aa: CSARVEDRLYEQYF; cdr3_nt: TGCAGTGCTAGAGTAGAGGACAGGCTCTACGAGCAGTACTTC; j_call: TRBJ2-7; v_call: TRBV20-1; d_call: TRBD1; clone_size: few
cdr3_aa: CASSPRDGRSGNTIYF; cdr3_nt: TGTGCCAGCAGCCCGCGGGACGGCCGCTCTGGAAACACCATATATTTT; j_call: TRBJ1-3; v_call: TRBV3-1; d_call: NA; clone_size: once
cdr3_aa: CASSIGKTNEKLFF; cdr3_nt: TGCGCCAGCAGCATAGGCAAAACTAATGAAAAACTGTTTTTT; j_call: TRBJ1-4; v_call: TRBV5-1; d_call: NA; clone_size: NA
cdr3_aa: CSVPGQGFQDNEQFF; cdr3_nt: TGCAGCGTACCGGGACAGGGGTTCCAGGACAATGAGCAGTTCTTC; j_call: TRBJ2-1; v_call: TRBV29-1; d_call: TRBD1; clone_size: NA
cdr3_aa: CSARETGGFPQETQYF; cdr3_nt: TGCAGTGCTAGAGAGACAGGGGGCTTTCCCCAAGAGACCCAGTACTTC; j_call: TRBJ2-5; v_call: TRBV20-1; d_call: TRBD1; clone_size: NA
cdr3_aa: CASQKNGATGELFF; cdr3_nt: TGTGCCAGTCAAAAAAACGGGGCAACCGGGGAGCTGTTTTTT; j_call: TRBJ2-2; v_call: TRBV6-5; d_call: NA; clone_size: NA
cdr3_aa: CASRTTGGTYEQYF; cdr3_nt: TGCGCCAGCAGGACTACAGGGGGCACCTACGAGCAGTACTTC; j_call: TRBJ2-7; v_call: TRBV5-1; d_call: TRBD1; clone_size: NA
cdr3_aa: CASKGGSLRNQEETQYF; cdr3_nt: TGTGCCAGCAAAGGCGGGAGCTTAAGAAATCAAGAGGAGACCCAGTACTTC; j_call: TRBJ2-5; v_call: TRBV2; d_call: TRBD2; clone_size: NA
cdr3_aa: CSTSRDAGYTF; cdr3_nt: TGCAGTACGTCCAGGGATGCTGGCTACACCTTC; j_call: TRBJ1-2; v_call: TRBV20-1; d_call: NA; clone_size: few
cdr3_aa: CASSQLQAGGSSYNEQYF; cdr3_nt: TGTGCCAGCAGCCAACTTCAGGCGGGAGGGAGCTCCTACAATGAGCAGTACTTC; j_call: TRBJ2-7; v_call: TRBV3-1; d_call: TRBD2; clone_size: NA
cdr3_aa: CATSSGYNEQYF; cdr3_nt: TGTGCCACCAGTAGCGGATACAATGAGCAGTACTTC; j_call: TRBJ2-7; v_call: TRBV15; d_call: NA; clone_size: NA
cdr3_aa: CASSLPPSWTKNIQYF; cdr3_nt: TGTGCCAGCAGTTTACCCCCCAGTTGGACCAAAAACATTCAGTACTTC; j_call: TRBJ2-4; v_call: TRBV27; d_call: NA; clone_size: few